This is a list of T cell receptor beta chains from one sample in a study of beta chain features in type 1 diabetes. Data came from immunoSEQ multiplex PCR; TCRdb stores just in-frame clones and leaves some out. The sample holds 350,000 to 450,000 clones, around 14% seen once. The sample taken for sequencing was naive CD4+ T cells from blood. Receptor source: a man younger than 45 in good health. The CDR3 runs from the conserved cysteine through the conserved F or W. A D gene is named only where the DNA matches it firmly. Where a row states a size, it is once, few, many or the class of an expanded clone; other rows omit it.

j_call d_call clone_size v_call cdr3_aa cdr3_nt
TRBJ2-3 TRBD2 few TRBV7-3 CASRQSGGRVDTQYF TGTGCCAGCAGACAGTCAGGCGGGAGAGTTGATACGCAGTATTTT
TRBJ2-3 NA NA TRBV6-5 CASSYGGPTDTQYF TGTGCCAGCAGTTACGGGGGTCCCACAGATACGCAGTATTTT
TRBJ2-6 NA few TRBV10-3 CAISARALPGANVLTF TGTGCCATCAGTGCCAGAGCCCTCCCTGGGGCCAACGTCCTGACTTTC
TRBJ2-6 NA few TRBV29-1 CSVEEMGSSGANVLTF TGCAGCGTTGAAGAGATGGGGAGCTCTGGGGCCAACGTCCTGACTTTC
TRBJ2-4 NA few TRBV29-1 CSVRDNGHSNLAKNIQYF TGCAGCGTTAGAGATAACGGACACTCGAATTTAGCCAAAAACATTCAGTACTTC
TRBJ1-1 NA NA TRBV6-5 CASSYRAVNTEAFF TGTGCCAGCAGTTACCGGGCAGTGAACACTGAAGCTTTCTTT
TRBJ2-5 TRBD2 NA TRBV12-5 CASGSGRGVLEETQYF TGTGCTAGTGGTTCCGGACGGGGGGTCCTGGAAGAGACCCAGTACTTC
TRBJ1-1 NA NA TRBV5-1 CASSFERTNTEAFF TGCGCCAGCAGCTTCGAAAGGACTAACACTGAAGCTTTCTTT
TRBJ2-1 NA few TRBV7-3 CASSLLKGSNEQFF TGTGCCAGCAGCTTATTGAAGGGGTCCAATGAGCAGTTCTTC
TRBJ2-1 NA NA TRBV7-9 CASSRLRVNGPEQFF TGTGCCAGCAGTCGTCTGCGAGTTAATGGTCCTGAGCAGTTCTTC
TRBJ2-3 NA few TRBV6-4 CASSQDGQFTDTQYF TGTGCCAGCAGCCAAGACGGACAGTTCACAGATACGCAGTATTTT
TRBJ2-3 NA few TRBV2 CASSALVTRDTQYF TGTGCCAGCAGTGCGCTTGTAACCAGAGATACGCAGTATTTT
TRBJ2-5 NA few TRBV7-9 CASSGAIVKETQYF TGTGCCAGCAGCGGAGCCATAGTAAAAGAGACCCAGTACTTC